This TCR beta chain was found in a study of blood T cell repertoires in COVID-19. Study in general: Two negative PCRs, clearance, or symptom resolution had been documented for recovered Cohort 3 donors. T cells, B-cell-depleted T cells, or PBMCs supplied cDNA or gDNA.

TCRdb's table, derived via immunoSEQ multiplex PCR, lists solely in-frame clones and lacks some. The data show roughly 200,000 clones, about nine tenths seen once. Recruits, aged roughly 18 to 100 years, lived in some 25 US areas. CDR3 length: 14 amino acids. Per germline, CDR1 LNHDA and CDR2 SQIVND (reference sequence). Worth noting for this clone: Its ends do not fully match the called genes, so a read error is possible. At the DNA level, this CDR3 is encoded by other sequences in the same sample as well.

This chain links TRBV19 with TRBJ2-2; 9 nucleotides agree with TRBD1. The specimen sequenced was PBMCs or T cells enriched from blood (not recorded which). This clonotype was obtained from a man in his thirties or forties in a cohort exposed to, infected with or recovered from COVID-19 (not recorded which). The CDR3 nucleotides read TGTGCCAGCCGCACAGGGGGCAACACTGGGGAGCTGTTTTTT. Translating it yields CASRTGGNTGELFF.